The 3 T cell receptor beta chains presented below share a single source sample, sequenced in a study of blood T cell repertoires in COVID-19. The method was immunoSEQ multiplex PCR; TCRdb's version includes in-frame clones alone and lacks a portion of them. Seen here are more than 250,000 clones, approximately 85% observed once, and the top ten hold around 1.6%. Source material: peripheral blood. The receptors shown here come from a woman aged 45-65 years with acute or convalescent COVID-19.

The chain is built from TRBV10-3 and TRBJ2-7, with TRBD2 matching over 14 bases. With V trimmed by 6 bases and J by 6 bases, 4 bases remained unmatched. There are 14 residues in the CDR3. Germline V gene sequence: CDR1 ENHRY, CDR2 SYGVKD. CDR3 nucleotides: TGTGCCATCAGGGGGACTAGCGGGGGCGCCGAGCAGTACTTC. As protein: CAIRGTSGGAEQYF.

The V and J genes are TRBV7-2 and TRBJ2-7; D not certain. This CDR3 region has 13 residues. Deletions cut 2 bases from V and 7 bases from J, with 12 bases between. CDR1 is SGHTA and CDR2 is FQGNSA in the germline V gene. CDR3 coding DNA: TGTGCCAGCAGCTTATCAGCCGTGAGGGAGCAGTACTTC. It is translated as CASSLSAVREQYF.

CDR3 in DNA: TGTGCCAGCAGCCTTGCGGTCGGCGAGCAGTACTTC. Its protein product is CASSLAVGEQYF. The rearrangement joins TRBV5-4 to TRBJ2-7; D gene unclear. CDR3 length equals 12 residues. Trimming left V 4 bases short and J 6 bases short, with 11 bases between. The V gene's germline CDR1 is SGHNT and CDR2 YYREEE (reference sequence).